This entry is about one TCR beta chain. Its antigen remains unknown. This entry is derived from a study of blood T cells in healthy people across ages. A second roughly 7 to 12 cycle PCR used barcoded and J-beta primers. Through a template-switch adaptor with 12 random nucleotides, each cDNA molecule received a tag. TCRdb fed the 5' RACE reads into MiXCR, producing one record per CDR3 protein. The sample consists of fewer than 950,000 distinct CDR3 sequences, under 40% of them appearing once. There are 17 residues in the CDR3. Study-level findings and limits: Correlation between TCR beta diversity and naive T cell percentage was strong.

Sequenced sample: blood. The clonotype comes from a man aged 18 to 29 in good health. The V call is TRBV21-1, the J call TRBJ1-6; the D call in the table, TRBD1, was not verified against the DNA. TRBV21-1 represents a pseudogene. CDR3 DNA sequence: TGTGCCAGGATATCCGGGGCAGGCCCAATTTATAATCCACCCCTCCACTTT. This encodes CARISGAGPIYNPPLHF.